The clone carrying this TCR beta chain was seen only a few times. Antigen unknown. This entry is derived from a study of blood T cells in healthy people across ages. Using a J-beta primer mix together with a sample-barcoded 5' primer, a second PCR was run for about 7 to 12 cycles. Each CDR3 protein gets one entry after TCRdb re-called the 5' RACE reads with MiXCR. The repertoire holds over 600,000 distinct CDR3 sequences, with 46% as singletons. The CDR3 spans 14 residues. CDR1 is SGDLS and CDR2 is YYNGEE in the germline V gene. V was cut by 4 bases and J by 0 bases, with 10 bases left in between. General study results and limits: Per million T cells, TCR beta diversity dropped roughly linearly as age increased. With donor CMV status unknown, expanded clonotype changes were possibly confounded.

The sequencing input was blood. This clonotype originated in a man aged 80 or over in good health. The V gene is TRBV9, the J gene TRBJ2-5; D uncertain. CDR3 bases: TGTGCCAGCAGCTCCTTTGAGTACCAAGAGACCCAGTACTTC. This encodes CASSSFEYQETQYF. Using reference TRBV9 and TRBJ2-5 for the parts outside the CDR3, the full variable domain is DSGVTQTPKHLITATGQRVTLRCSPRSGDLSVYWYQQSLDQGLQFLIQYYNGEERAKGNILERFSAQQFPDLHSELNLSSLELGDSALYFCASSSFEYQETQYFGPGTRLLVL.